A single sample gave rise to the 16 T cell receptor beta chains below, sequenced in a study of blood T cell repertoires in COVID-19. Libraries were prepared by immunoSEQ multiplex PCR; TCRdb keeps only in-frame clonotypes and omits some of them. The repertoire holds 160,000 or so clones, with about four fifths as singletons. The sequencing sample was made of peripheral blood. The receptors derive from a man between 60 and 75 years old with active or convalescent COVID-19.

A few counts support this clone. The J gene is TRBJ1-2, the V gene TRBV29-1, with TRBD1 identical over 7 bases. The CDR3 consists of 16 residues. Germline V gives CDR1 SQVTM, CDR2 ANQGSEA. V gave up 2 bases and J gave up 1 base; unmatched junction bases: 10. The chain's CDR3 is CSVERKQGNSNYGYTF. The CDR3, as DNA: TGCAGCGTTGAACGGAAACAGGGGAACAGTAACTATGGCTACACCTTC.

The chain combines TRBV2 with TRBJ1-6; 8 bases align to TRBD1. CDR3 length equals 15 residues. V lost 7 bases to trimming and J lost 9 bases; unmatched junction nucleotides: 11. CDR1 and CDR2 from the germline V gene are SNHLY and FYNNEI. The CDR3 bases are TGTGCCAGCAACCCGACGACAGGGGTTGGTTCACCCCTCCACTTT. Translation gives CASNPTTGVGSPLHF.

This clone was seen once. The V call is TRBV3-1 (or the pseudogene TRBV3-2), the J call TRBJ2-1; 9 nucleotides match TRBD2. Trimming cost V 2 bases and J 7 bases; bases outside gene matches: 15. Germline loops: CDR1 LGHDT, CDR2 YNNKEL (reference sequence). There are 18 residues in the CDR3. CDR3 loop: CASSQWFLREGRENEQFF. The CDR3 region has the DNA TGTGCCAGCAGCCAATGGTTCTTGCGGGAGGGCCGCGAAAATGAGCAGTTCTTC.

The CDR3 reads CASSVDRGSNQPQHF. The CDR3 DNA follows: TGTGCCAGTAGTGTGGACAGGGGGAGCAATCAGCCCCAGCATTTT. This chain links TRBV19 with TRBJ1-5, with TRBD1 matching 10 bases. J gave up 1 base and V 5 bases, and 2 bases lay outside the gene matches. This CDR3 spans 15 amino acids. Germline assignment: CDR1 LNHDA and CDR2 SQIVND (reference sequence).

As regards this clone: This sample also contains other DNA sequences that code for the same CDR3. The rearrangement links TRBV18 to TRBJ2-7, with D perhaps matching TRBD2 (5 bases). The ends were cut back, 5 bases at V and 2 bases at J, with 16 bases in the middle. The CDR3 loop spans 15 amino acids. CDR1 and CDR2 (germline): KGHSH, LQKENI. The CDR3 sequence is CASSKEERGTYEQYF. The CDR3 nucleotides are TGTGCCAGCTCAAAGGAGGAAAGAGGTACCTACGAGCAGTACTTC. The full variable domain, completed using reference TRBV18 and TRBJ2-7, is NAGVMQNPRHLVRRRGQEARLRCSPMKGHSHVYWYRQLPEEGLKFMVYLQKENIIDESGMPKERFSAEFPKEGPSILRIQQVVRGDSAAYFCASSKEERGTYEQYFGPGTRLTVT.

This rearrangement joins TRBV10-3 to TRBJ1-6; a weak D match, TRBD1 (6 bases). There are 13 residues in the CDR3. V lost 7 bases and J 7 bases, leaving 11 bases between the germline ends. In germline, CDR1 is ENHRY, CDR2 SYGVKD. The CDR3 sequence: CAITKDSNSPLHF. The CDR3 DNA is TGTGCCATCACCAAGGACAGCAATTCACCCCTCCACTTT.

The chain combines TRBV9 with TRBJ2-1; TRBD2 matches 12 bases. The V and J ends lost 3 bases and 1 base, in that order; junction bases with no gene match: 5. CDR3 length: 17 residues. From germline, CDR1 is SGDLS and CDR2 YYNGEE. CDR3 residues: CASSAGLAGMSYNEQFF. The CDR3 DNA follows: TGTGCCAGCAGCGCAGGACTAGCGGGAATGTCCTACAATGAGCAGTTCTTC.

The genes are TRBV20-1 and TRBJ2-5; maybe TRBD1 (6 bases). The CDR3 extends over 11 amino acids. The germline CDR1 and CDR2 sequences are DFQATT and SNEGSKA (reference sequence). Trimming removed 7 bases from V and 4 bases from J, with 10 bases in between. The CDR3 DNA is TGCAGTGAACAGGGTCGAGAGACCCAGTACTTC. Encoded protein: CSEQGRETQYF.

This chain connects TRBV4-2 to TRBJ1-2, with 7 bases that match TRBD1. Trimming cost V 1 base and J 4 bases; bases outside gene matches: 6. The germline V gene has CDR1 LGHNA and CDR2 YNFKEQ. CDR3 size: 15 residues. The CDR3: CASSQGDRASYGYTF. The CDR3 region has the DNA TGTGCCAGCAGCCAAGGAGACAGGGCCTCCTATGGCTACACCTTC.

The chain couples TRBV5-1 to TRBJ2-2; D remains unclear. CDR3 length equals 14 residues. V gave up 4 bases and J gave up 5 bases, with 12 bases separating them. CDR1 is SGHRS and CDR2 is YFSETQ in the germline V gene. The CDR3 DNA reads TGCGCCAGCAGCCCCCTAGTCTCTACCGGGGAGCTGTTTTTT. The encoded protein is CASSPLVSTGELFF.

There are many counts of this clone. The rearrangement joins TRBV2 to TRBJ2-1; D is perhaps TRBD1 (6 bases). V was pared by 8 bases and J by 1 base, with 15 bases between. Germline CDR1 reads SNHLY; CDR2 reads FYNNEI. This CDR3 comprises 15 residues. CDR3 residues: CASLEGQGSYNEQFF. The CDR3 DNA follows: TGTGCCAGCTTGGAAGGGCAGGGGTCCTACAATGAGCAGTTCTTC.

This clone came up a few times. This CDR3 reads CASSPPGGLNSPLHF. The CDR3 region has the DNA TGTGCCAGCTCACCTCCAGGGGGCCTAAATTCACCCCTCCACTTT. The chain has TRBV18 and TRBJ1-6, with 8 bases identical to TRBD1. The CDR3 totals 15 residues. Germline V gene data show CDR1 as KGHSH and CDR2 as LQKENI. V trimming: 3 bases; J trimming: 7 bases; junction bases outside the gene matches: 5.

This clone was counted a few times. CDR3 nucleotide sequence: TGTGCCAGCAGTACAGGGGGACTGGGGGCGTTGAATGAGCAGTTCTTC. Residues: CASSTGGLGALNEQFF. The chain carries TRBV2 and TRBJ2-1, with TRBD1 matching over 8 bases. V was pared by 5 bases and J by 7 bases, with 13 bases of the junction left unmatched. Germline CDR1 is SNHLY and CDR2 is FYNNEI. This CDR3 region has 16 residues.

The chain has TRBV5-1 and TRBJ1-1, with 7 bases that match TRBD1. The CDR3 is made up of 15 amino acids. Germline assignment: CDR1 SGHRS and CDR2 YFSETQ. J gave up 1 base and V 2 bases, and 5 bases lay outside the gene matches. CDR3 protein: CASSLGDSWNTEAFF. The CDR3 bases are TGCGCCAGCAGCTTAGGGGACAGCTGGAACACTGAAGCTTTCTTT.

For the CDR3, the DNA is TGTGCCAGCAGTCCTGGGACAGACCGAAACACTGAAGCTTTCTTT. Its translation is CASSPGTDRNTEAFF. The chain has TRBV6-6 and TRBJ1-1; 7 bases are shared with TRBD1. The junction had 8 bases not matched to a gene; V was cut back by 5 bases and J by 2 bases. Germline V gene data show CDR1 as MNHNY and CDR2 as SVGAGI (reference sequence). CDR3 length: 15 amino acids.

This clone was observed a few times. V is TRBV5-1 and J is TRBJ2-3; D is possibly TRBD2 (6 bases). The CDR3 has 15 amino acids. The germline V gene has CDR1 SGHRS and CDR2 YFSETQ. Trimming left V 4 bases short and J 3 bases short, with 15 bases between. CDR3 region: CASSRITGTTDTQYF. Here the CDR3 DNA reads TGCGCCAGCAGCAGGATTACCGGGACTACAGATACGCAGTATTTT.